The 32 T cell receptor beta chains given below trace back to one sample, sequenced in a study of cytomegalovirus exposure and HLA in healthy donors. Some clones are missing from TCRdb's copy, which holds only in-frame ones; the method was immunoSEQ multiplex PCR. The table shows 50,000 or so clones, with 85% to 95% occurring only once. The sequenced material came from PBMCs. The receptors derive from a woman aged 18-29 years in good health and CMV-seropositive.

This clone was seen once. The CDR3 reads CASSYRGTPGYYEQYF. CDR3 bases: TGTGCCAGCAGTTACCGGGGGACTCCCGGCTACTACGAGCAGTACTTC. The V and J genes are TRBV6-5 and TRBJ2-7; possibly TRBD2 for D (6 bases). V lost 2 bases and J lost 3, with 17 bases in between. Germline assignment: CDR1 MNHEY and CDR2 SVGAGI. CDR3 length equals 16 residues.

The CDR3 DNA reads as TGTGCCAGCAGCGGCCGAACTAGCGGGGGGTCCTACGAGCAGTACTTC. As protein: CASSGRTSGGSYEQYF. V is TRBV7-2 and J is TRBJ2-7; TRBD2 matches at 12 bases. The CDR3 is 16 amino acids. The ends lost 5 bases at V and 1 base at J; junction bases unmatched: 6. The germline V gene has CDR1 SGHTA and CDR2 FQGNSA.

The gene calls are TRBV4-2 and TRBJ1-1; maybe TRBD1 (5 bases). The CDR3 covers 16 residues. CDR1 and CDR2 from the germline V gene are LGHNA and YNFKEQ. The V end was cut by 4 bases, the J end by 0 bases, with 15 bases between. The DNA of the CDR3 is TGTGCCAGCAGCCCGAGACTGGGGCAGATGAACACTGAAGCTTTCTTT. Its protein is CASSPRLGQMNTEAFF.

V is TRBV19 and J is TRBJ2-2; the D is unclear. The germline V gene encodes CDR1 LNHDA and CDR2 SQIVND (reference sequence). The CDR3 length is 15 residues. Trimming took off 4 bases at V and 3 bases at J, with 12 bases between the two ends. The CDR3 coding sequence is TGTGCCAGTAGTAGGCTAGACCGCGACACCGGGGAGCTGTTTTTT. It specifies CASSRLDRDTGELFF.

J is TRBJ2-7 and V is TRBV27, with TRBD1 matching over 7 bases. The CDR3 is 14 amino acids. Looked up from germline, CDR1 is MNHEY and CDR2 is SMNVEV (reference sequence). V lost 6 bases, J lost 4 bases, and 9 bases stayed unmatched. CDR3 sequence reads: CASRMRDRIYEQYF. CDR3 in DNA: TGTGCCAGCAGAATGAGGGACAGAATTTACGAGCAGTACTTC.

V is TRBV2 and J is TRBJ2-3; D possibly corresponds to TRBD2 (5 bases). The CDR3 has 14 residues. V was pared by 1 base and J by 7 bases, with 12 bases between. CDR1 and CDR2 (germline): SNHLY, FYNNEI. The CDR3 DNA is TGTGCCAGCAGTGAAGGGACTGGAGATCATACGCAGTATTTT. It encodes CASSEGTGDHTQYF.

The rearrangement joins TRBV12-5 to TRBJ2-7; 9 bases align to TRBD1. The germline V gene encodes CDR1 LGHNT and CDR2 FRNRAP. CDR3 length equals 14 residues. V lost 1 base and J lost 5; bases outside the gene matches: 3. The CDR3 reads CASGLGQGDHEQYF. Written as DNA, the CDR3 is TGTGCTAGTGGTTTGGGACAGGGGGATCACGAGCAGTACTTC.

V is TRBV27 and J is TRBJ2-1; perhaps TRBD1 as D (6 bases). Trimming pared 3 bases from V and 9 bases from J, leaving 18 bases between. The CDR3 has 15 amino acids. CDR1 and CDR2 from the germline V gene are MNHEY and SMNVEV (reference sequence). The CDR3 coding sequence is TGTGCCAGCAGTTTTGGGGGCGCGGCCGGGGTTGAGCAGTTCTTC. Amino acid sequence: CASSFGGAAGVEQFF.

The chain recombines TRBV7-3 with TRBJ2-7; a weak D match, TRBD2 (7 bases). The germline V and J ends were trimmed by 3 bases and 1 base, with 13 bases remaining between them. This CDR3 has 15 amino acids. CDR1 SGHTA and CDR2 FQGTGA come from the germline V gene. The CDR3 bases are TGTGCCAGCAGCTTTTACAGGGAGGGTTCCTACGAGCAGTACTTC. This encodes CASSFYREGSYEQYF.

The rearrangement links TRBV30 to TRBJ2-5; D is uncertain. CDR1 GTSNPN and CDR2 SVGIG come from the germline V gene (reference sequence). The CDR3 is 15 residues long. V gave up 0 bases and J gave up 2 bases, with 13 bases separating them. CDR3 region: CAWSVPVQLQETQYF. CDR3 coding DNA: TGTGCCTGGAGTGTACCGGTACAGCTACAAGAGACCCAGTACTTC.

V is TRBV18 and J is TRBJ2-7, with 12 nucleotides matching TRBD2. CDR3 length: 17 amino acids. From germline, CDR1 is KGHSH and CDR2 LQKENI. After removal of 3 bases from V and 3 bases from J, the junction contained 9 bases not matched to a gene. This CDR3 is CASSPPGRTSGNYEQYF. CDR3 nucleotides: TGTGCCAGCTCACCTCCGGGAAGGACTAGCGGGAACTACGAGCAGTACTTC. Full variable domain (rest looked up from reference TRBV18 and TRBJ2-7): NAGVMQNPRHLVRRRGQEARLRCSPMKGHSHVYWYRQLPEEGLKFMVYLQKENIIDESGMPKERFSAEFPKEGPSILRIQQVVRGDSAAYFCASSPPGRTSGNYEQYFGPGTRLTVT.

This clone is a singleton in its sample. The chain links TRBV27 to TRBJ2-1, with 7 bases matching TRBD2. The J segment lost 4 bases and the V segment lost 5 bases, leaving 11 bases of the junction unmatched. Germline V gene lookup returns CDR1 MNHEY and CDR2 SMNVEV (reference sequence). The CDR3 runs 16 residues. The CDR3 DNA reads TGTGCCAGCAGTCTGCTAGCGGTGCGCGGATACAATGAGCAGTTCTTC. It yields the protein CASSLLAVRGYNEQFF.

The V call is TRBV15, the J call TRBJ2-5; possibly TRBD1 for D (6 bases). The CDR3 length is 14 residues. Germline V gene sequence: CDR1 LNHNV, CDR2 YYDKDF (reference sequence). Between the trimmed V and J ends, which lost 2 bases and 2 bases, there was a span of 9 bases. CDR3 nucleotide sequence: TGTGCCACCAGCAGAAGAACAGGGCAAGAGACCCAGTACTTC. It translates to CATSRRTGQETQYF.

The chain is built from TRBV19 and TRBJ2-7, with 7 bases matching TRBD1. The CDR3 has 14 amino acids. In germline, CDR1 is LNHDA, CDR2 SQIVND (reference sequence). With V trimmed by 0 bases and J by 6 bases, 5 bases remained unmatched. Here the CDR3 DNA reads TGTGCCAGTAGTATAGATCACAGGGGCAGCGAGCAGTACTTC. It specifies CASSIDHRGSEQYF. Combining the CDR3 with reference TRBV19 and TRBJ2-7 gives the whole variable domain DGGITQSPKYLFRKEGQNVTLSCEQNLNHDAMYWYRQDPGQGLRLIYYSQIVNDFQKGDIAEGYSVSREKKESFPLTVTSAQKNPTAFYLCASSIDHRGSEQYFGPGTRLTVT.

The V gene is TRBV11-2, the J gene TRBJ2-7, with 11 bases identical to TRBD2. In germline, CDR1 is SGHAT, CDR2 FQNNGV. Germline trimming cut 6 bases from V and 5 bases from J; bases unmatched to any gene: 9. This CDR3 has 15 amino acids. CDR3 DNA sequence: TGTGCCAGCAGACGTAGCGGGAGGGCCCGGAACGAGCAGTACTTC. Residues: CASRRSGRARNEQYF.

The chain recombines TRBV5-5 with TRBJ2-6; D gene uncertain. Deletions cut 0 bases from V and 0 bases from J, with 7 bases between. The CDR3 spans 16 residues. The germline gives CDR1 SGHKS, CDR2 YYEKEE (reference sequence). For the CDR3, the DNA is TGTGCCAGCAGCTTGGTCAGTAACTCTGGGGCCAACGTCCTGACTTTC. Translated, it gives CASSLVSNSGANVLTF.

CDR3 nucleotide sequence: TGCGCCAGCAGCCCCGCCCAGGGCCTTCCTAACTATGGCTACACCTTC. Protein sequence: CASSPAQGLPNYGYTF. The chain links TRBV4-1 to TRBJ1-2, with TRBD1 as a possible D gene (5 bases). Trimming took 4 bases from V and 0 from J, leaving 15 bases between them. This CDR3 spans 16 amino acids. Looked up from germline, CDR1 is MGHRA and CDR2 is YSYEKL.

The gene calls are TRBV2 and TRBJ2-7; 9 positions match TRBD1. The germline CDR1 and CDR2 sequences are SNHLY and FYNNEI. The CDR3 consists of 13 residues. V gave up 8 bases and J gave up 2 bases; unmatched junction bases: 4. The CDR3 region is CASGQGIPYEQYF. In DNA, the CDR3 is TGTGCCAGCGGACAGGGGATCCCCTACGAGCAGTACTTC.

Only one count was recorded for this clone. The gene calls are TRBV11-1 and TRBJ2-1; D call uncertain. V was trimmed by 2 bases and J by 1 base, leaving 15 bases between them. The CDR3 covers 17 residues. In germline, CDR1 is SGHAT, CDR2 FQDESV (reference sequence). CDR3 sequence: CASSLSFRDFSYNEQFF. The CDR3 DNA reads TGTGCCAGCAGCTTATCGTTTCGAGACTTTTCCTACAATGAGCAGTTCTTC.

The rearrangement uses TRBV7-9 and TRBJ2-7; D may be TRBD2 (6 bases). Germline values: CDR1 SEHNR, CDR2 FQNEAQ (reference sequence). CDR3 length: 14 residues. Trimming shortened V by 7 bases and J by 3 bases, and 16 bases separated the two germline ends. In DNA form, the CDR3 reads TGTGCCAGCATCCAAGCGGAGGGTTACTACGAGCAGTACTTC. Amino acid sequence: CASIQAEGYYEQYF.

The CDR3 nucleotides read TGTGCCAGCAGGGGGACAGACCAAGAGACCCAGTACTTC. It translates to CASRGTDQETQYF. The chain uses TRBV11-3 and TRBJ2-5, with 7 nucleotides matching TRBD1. The CDR3 consists of 13 residues. CDR1 is SGHNT and CDR2 is YENEEA in the germline V gene. Germline trimming cut 6 bases from V and 0 bases from J; bases unmatched to any gene: 1.

This sequence joins TRBV28 and TRBJ2-5, with D hard to call. This CDR3 has 16 residues. The V gene lost 2 bases and the J gene lost 3 bases, with 16 bases spanning the gap. CDR1 is MDHEN, CDR2 SYDVKM, per germline. The CDR3 region has the DNA TGTGCCAGCAGTTTAGCCCCTCTTGGCGGCAAAGAGACCCAGTACTTC. It translates to CASSLAPLGGKETQYF.

This clone was observed once. Here the CDR3 reads CASSQDLLGGYTF. The CDR3 DNA follows: TGTGCCAGCAGCCAAGATCTACTCGGTGGCTACACCTTC. The V and J genes are TRBV4-2 and TRBJ1-2; D remains unclear. Germline values: CDR1 LGHNA, CDR2 YNFKEQ. Trimming took off 0 bases at V and 7 bases at J, with 9 bases between the two ends. CDR3 length equals 13 residues.

The chain joins TRBV4-2 to TRBJ2-4; TRBD2 might be the D (6 bases). The CDR3 contains 15 residues. Germline-derived CDR1 and CDR2 are LGHNA and YNFKEQ. The V end was cut by 0 bases, the J end by 8 bases, with 14 bases between. Here the CDR3 reads CASSQDAGTGDIQYF. The DNA for the CDR3 is TGTGCCAGCAGCCAAGATGCGGGAACAGGCGACATTCAGTACTTC.

The chain joins TRBV7-8 to TRBJ2-7; 10 nucleotides align to TRBD1. The CDR3 has 16 residues. V shed 1 base and J 0 bases; nucleotides not matched to a gene: 3. Germline CDR1 and CDR2: SGHVS and FQNEAQ. The CDR3 DNA is TGTGCCAGCAGCTTAGTCGGGACAGGGGTCTCCTACGAGCAGTACTTC. It translates to CASSLVGTGVSYEQYF.

The CDR3, as DNA: TGTGCCAGCAGCTTAGGACAGCTAGATGGCTACACCTTC. It encodes CASSLGQLDGYTF. This chain joins TRBV28 and TRBJ1-2, with D tentatively TRBD1 (6 bases). With 6 bases removed from V and 6 bases from J, the gap between germline ends came to 14 bases. This CDR3 contains 13 residues. Per the germline V gene, CDR1 is MDHEN and CDR2 is SYDVKM.

In the case of this clone: One end of the junction does not line up with germline, which may come from a read error. The chain uses TRBV7-2 and TRBJ2-3; 10 positions agree with TRBD2. The CDR3 runs 15 residues. Germline V CDR1 and CDR2: SGHTA, FQGNSA. The CDR3 coding sequence is TGTGCCAGCAGCGTCATAGCGGGAGGCACTGATACGCAGTATTTT. Encoded protein: CASSVIAGGTDTQYF.

The CDR3 DNA reads TGTGCCAGCAGCGCCACCACCTCAGGGTTCATGAACACTGAAGCTTTCTTT. Translated: CASSATTSGFMNTEAFF. The chain joins TRBV11-1 to TRBJ1-1; a possible D gene is TRBD1 (5 bases). Trimming cost V 5 bases and J 0 bases, with 19 bases left between them. The CDR3 runs to 17 residues. CDR1 is SGHAT and CDR2 is FQDESV in the germline V gene (reference sequence).

In its sample, this clone was seen once. V and J are TRBV5-6 and TRBJ2-3; a possible D gene is TRBD2 (6 bases). There are 16 residues in the CDR3. CDR1 and CDR2 (germline): SGHDT, YYEEEE. V was cut by 0 bases and J by 0 bases, with 11 bases left in between. CDR3 sequence reads: CASSLDVRESTDTQYF. CDR3 nucleotides: TGTGCCAGCAGCTTGGATGTACGGGAGAGCACAGATACGCAGTATTTT.

The J gene is TRBJ2-5, the V gene TRBV14; 9 bases are shared with TRBD2. This CDR3 has 22 residues. Germline CDR1 is SGHDN and CDR2 is FVKESK. V shed 0 bases, J shed 5 bases, and the junction held 25 bases outside the gene matches. CDR3 residues: CASSQEEVRRGLAGGPGETQYF. For the CDR3, the DNA is TGTGCCAGCAGCCAAGAGGAGGTTCGAAGGGGACTTGCGGGAGGGCCCGGGGAGACCCAGTACTTC.

The chain has TRBV25-1 and TRBJ1-5, with D perhaps matching TRBD1 (6 bases). Per the germline V gene, CDR1 is MGHDK and CDR2 is SYGVNS. This CDR3 region has 14 residues. Deletions cut 1 base from V and 7 bases from J, with 11 bases between. The CDR3: CASSESGGGQPQHF. The CDR3 coding sequence is TGTGCCAGCAGTGAATCTGGGGGCGGACAGCCCCAGCATTTT.

This chain uses TRBV6-4 with TRBJ2-1, with D maybe TRBD2 (6 bases). This CDR3 has 15 residues. Germline V gene sequence: CDR1 MRHNA, CDR2 SNTAGT. With 0 bases removed from V and 3 bases from J, the gap between germline ends came to 9 bases. For the CDR3, the DNA is TGTGCCAGCAGTGACTCCGCTAGCGACTACAATGAGCAGTTCTTC. Translating it yields CASSDSASDYNEQFF.